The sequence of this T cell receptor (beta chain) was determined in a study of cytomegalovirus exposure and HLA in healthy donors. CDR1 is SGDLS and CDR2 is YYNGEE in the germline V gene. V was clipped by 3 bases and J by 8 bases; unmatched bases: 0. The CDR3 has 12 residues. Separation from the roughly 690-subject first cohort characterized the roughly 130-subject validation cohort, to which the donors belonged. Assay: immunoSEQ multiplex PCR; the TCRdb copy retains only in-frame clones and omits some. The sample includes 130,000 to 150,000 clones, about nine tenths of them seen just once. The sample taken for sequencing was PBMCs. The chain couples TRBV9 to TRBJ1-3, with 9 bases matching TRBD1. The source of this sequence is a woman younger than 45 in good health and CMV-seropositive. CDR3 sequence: CASSGTGDTIYF. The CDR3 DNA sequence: TGTGCCAGCAGCGGGACAGGGGACACCATATATTTT.